This TCR beta chain was sequenced during a study of blood T cell repertoires in COVID-19. Overall study context: Acute-phase and convalescent COVID-19 samples originated in the United States, Italy and Spain. The cDNA or gDNA used as material had been derived from T cells, B-cell-depleted T cells, or PBMCs.

The germline CDR1 and CDR2 sequences are MNHNS and SASEGT. There are 13 residues in the CDR3. Under the authors' procedure: Nucleated cell counts were estimated from reference gene primer amplification. Assay: immunoSEQ multiplex PCR; the TCRdb copy retains only in-frame clones and omits some. The V and J calls and clone size were taken over from that table, and D and trimming were inferred from the DNA. The sample contains some 170,000 clones, approximately 80% of which appear only once. Comment on this clone: The junction differs from germline at one of its ends, possibly a read error.

The chain uses TRBV6-1 and TRBJ1-3; 7 bases are a match to TRBD1. This clonotype was sampled from a woman at least 80 years old with active or convalescent COVID-19. The sample consisted of peripheral blood. The CDR3 region is CAGRQGPGNTIYF. The CDR3 nucleotides read TGTGCCGGAAGACAGGGCCCTGGCAACACCATATATTTT.